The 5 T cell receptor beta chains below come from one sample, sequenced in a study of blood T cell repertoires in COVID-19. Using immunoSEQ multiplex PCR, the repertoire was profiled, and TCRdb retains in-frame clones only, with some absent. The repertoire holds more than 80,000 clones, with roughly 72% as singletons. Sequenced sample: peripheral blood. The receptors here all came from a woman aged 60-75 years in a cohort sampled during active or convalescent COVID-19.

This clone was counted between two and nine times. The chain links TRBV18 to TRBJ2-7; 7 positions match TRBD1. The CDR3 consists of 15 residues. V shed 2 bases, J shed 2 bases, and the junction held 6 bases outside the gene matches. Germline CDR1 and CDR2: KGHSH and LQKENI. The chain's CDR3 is CASSPNRQGAYEQYF. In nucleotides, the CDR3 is TGTGCCAGCTCACCAAATCGGCAGGGGGCCTACGAGCAGTACTTC.

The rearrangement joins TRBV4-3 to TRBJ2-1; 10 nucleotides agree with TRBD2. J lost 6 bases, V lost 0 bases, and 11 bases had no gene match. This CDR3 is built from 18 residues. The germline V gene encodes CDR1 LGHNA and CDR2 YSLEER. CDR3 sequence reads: CASSQDLLAGALVNEQFF. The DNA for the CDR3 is TGCGCCAGCAGCCAAGATTTGCTAGCGGGGGCCCTCGTCAATGAGCAGTTCTTC.

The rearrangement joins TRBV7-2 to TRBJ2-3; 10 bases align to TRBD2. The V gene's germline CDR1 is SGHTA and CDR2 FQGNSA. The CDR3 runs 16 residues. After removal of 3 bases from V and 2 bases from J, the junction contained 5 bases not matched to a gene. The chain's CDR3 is CASSFSSGSHTDTQYF. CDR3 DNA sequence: TGTGCCAGCAGCTTCTCTAGCGGGAGTCACACAGATACGCAGTATTTT.

CDR3 amino acids: CASSFESGGAAEAFF. The CDR3 coding sequence is TGCGCCAGCAGCTTCGAGTCCGGAGGGGCCGCTGAAGCTTTCTTT. The chain carries TRBV5-1 and TRBJ1-1; weak D call: TRBD1 (5 bases). The CDR3 is 15 amino acids. The germline V gene encodes CDR1 SGHRS and CDR2 YFSETQ. V lost 2 bases to trimming and J lost 6 bases, with 17 bases between them.

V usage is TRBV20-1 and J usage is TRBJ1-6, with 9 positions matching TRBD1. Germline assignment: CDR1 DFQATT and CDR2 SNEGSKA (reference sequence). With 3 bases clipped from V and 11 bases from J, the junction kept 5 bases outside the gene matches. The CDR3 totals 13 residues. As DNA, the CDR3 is TGCAGTGCTAGTGGACAGGGGTGGACACCCCTCCACTTT. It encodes CSASGQGWTPLHF.